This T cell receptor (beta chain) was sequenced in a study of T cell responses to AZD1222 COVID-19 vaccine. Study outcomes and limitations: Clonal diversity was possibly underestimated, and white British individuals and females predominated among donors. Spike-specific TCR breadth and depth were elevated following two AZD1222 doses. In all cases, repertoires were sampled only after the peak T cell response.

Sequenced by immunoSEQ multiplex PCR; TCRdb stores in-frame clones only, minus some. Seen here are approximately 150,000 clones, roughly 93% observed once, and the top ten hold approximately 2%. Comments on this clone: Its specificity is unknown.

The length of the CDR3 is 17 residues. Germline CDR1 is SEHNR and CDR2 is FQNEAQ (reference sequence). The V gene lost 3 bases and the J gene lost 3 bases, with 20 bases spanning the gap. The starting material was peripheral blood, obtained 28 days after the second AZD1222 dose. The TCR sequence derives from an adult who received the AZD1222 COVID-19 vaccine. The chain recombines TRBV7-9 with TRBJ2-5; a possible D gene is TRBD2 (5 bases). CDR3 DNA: TGTGCCAGCAGCTTGGGAGCGATGAATTTTGGCGAAGAGACCCAGTACTTC. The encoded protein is CASSLGAMNFGEETQYF.